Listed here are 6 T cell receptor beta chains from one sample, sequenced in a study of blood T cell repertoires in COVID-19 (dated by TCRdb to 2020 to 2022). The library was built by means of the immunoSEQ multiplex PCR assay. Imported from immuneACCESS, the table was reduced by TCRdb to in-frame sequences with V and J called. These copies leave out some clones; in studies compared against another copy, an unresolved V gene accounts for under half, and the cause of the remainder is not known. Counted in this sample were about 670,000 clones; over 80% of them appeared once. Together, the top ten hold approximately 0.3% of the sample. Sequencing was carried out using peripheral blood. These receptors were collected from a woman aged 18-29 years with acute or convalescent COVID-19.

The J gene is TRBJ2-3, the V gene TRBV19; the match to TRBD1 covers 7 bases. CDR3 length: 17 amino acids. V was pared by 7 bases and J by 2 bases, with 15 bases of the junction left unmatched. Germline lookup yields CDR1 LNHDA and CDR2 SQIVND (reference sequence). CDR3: CASKALFRGTVTDTQYF. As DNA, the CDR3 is TGTGCCAGTAAGGCCCTCTTTAGGGGGACAGTCACAGATACGCAGTATTTT.

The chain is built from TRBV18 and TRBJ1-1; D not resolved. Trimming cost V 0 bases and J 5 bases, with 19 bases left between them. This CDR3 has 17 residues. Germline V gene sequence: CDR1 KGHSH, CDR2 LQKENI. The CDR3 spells CASSPPLGRNEFTEAFF. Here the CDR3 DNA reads TGTGCCAGCTCACCACCTCTGGGGAGAAATGAGTTTACTGAAGCTTTCTTT.

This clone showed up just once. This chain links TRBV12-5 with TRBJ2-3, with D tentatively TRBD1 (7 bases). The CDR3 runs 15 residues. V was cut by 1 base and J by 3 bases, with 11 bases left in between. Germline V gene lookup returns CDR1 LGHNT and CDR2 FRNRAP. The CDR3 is CASGLAAGGTDTQYF. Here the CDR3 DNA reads TGTGCTAGTGGTTTGGCGGCAGGGGGGACAGATACGCAGTATTTT.

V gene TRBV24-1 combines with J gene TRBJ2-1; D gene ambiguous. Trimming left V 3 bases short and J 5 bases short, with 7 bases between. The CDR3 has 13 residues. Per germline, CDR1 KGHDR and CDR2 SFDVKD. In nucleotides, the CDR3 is TGTGCCACCAGTGATCAACATGACAATGAGCAGTTCTTC. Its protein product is CATSDQHDNEQFF.

In nucleotides, the CDR3 is TGTGCCAGCAGTTACGGCAGGGGGCTAAGCTATGGCTACACCTTC. Translation gives CASSYGRGLSYGYTF. V is TRBV6-2 or TRBV6-3 and J is TRBJ1-2; 8 bases map to TRBD1. The junction had 6 bases not matched to a gene; V was cut back by 2 bases and J by 4 bases. The CDR3 totals 15 residues. CDR1 is MNHEY and CDR2 is SVGEGT in the germline V gene.

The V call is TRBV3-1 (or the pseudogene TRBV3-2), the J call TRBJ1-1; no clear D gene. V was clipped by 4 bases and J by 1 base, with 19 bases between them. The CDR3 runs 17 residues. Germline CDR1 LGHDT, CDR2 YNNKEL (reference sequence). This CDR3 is CASSRLLGGKGNTEAFF. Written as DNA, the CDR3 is TGTGCCAGCAGCCGACTCCTAGGAGGGAAGGGGAACACTGAAGCTTTCTTT.